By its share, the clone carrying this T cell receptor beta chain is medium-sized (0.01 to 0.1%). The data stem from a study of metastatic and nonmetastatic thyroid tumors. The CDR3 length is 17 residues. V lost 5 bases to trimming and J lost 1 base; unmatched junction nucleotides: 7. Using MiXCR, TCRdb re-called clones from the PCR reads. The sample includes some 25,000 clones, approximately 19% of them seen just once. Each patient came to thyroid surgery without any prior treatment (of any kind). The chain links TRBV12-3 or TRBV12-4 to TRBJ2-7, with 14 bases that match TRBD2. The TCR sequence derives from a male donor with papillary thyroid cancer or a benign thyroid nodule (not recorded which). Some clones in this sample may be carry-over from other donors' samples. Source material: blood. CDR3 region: CASSLGLAGDGSYEQYF. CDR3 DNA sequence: TGTGCCAGCAGTCTGGGACTAGCGGGAGATGGGTCCTACGAGCAGTACTTC.